The 30 T cell receptor beta chains presented below share a single source sample, sequenced in a study of blood T cell repertoires in COVID-19. Only in-frame clones appear in the TCRdb table, and some are missing; sequencing was by immunoSEQ multiplex PCR. This table holds 110,000 or so clones, 77% found once. Sequencing was performed on peripheral blood. The receptors shown here come from a human donor in a cohort sampled during active COVID-19.

The V and J genes are TRBV7-9 and TRBJ1-2; 7 bases match TRBD1. After removal of 5 bases from V and 4 bases from J, the junction contained 10 bases not matched to a gene. Germline-derived CDR1 and CDR2 are SEHNR and FQNEAQ (reference sequence). This CDR3 is 15 amino acids long. Written as DNA, the CDR3 is TGTGCCAGCAGCACGGGCGAGACAGGGTTCTATGGCTACACCTTC. Translated, it gives CASSTGETGFYGYTF. The complete variable domain, with remaining parts taken from reference TRBV7-9 and TRBJ1-2, reads DTGVSQNPRHKITKRGQNVTFRCDPISEHNRLYWYRQTLGQGPEFLTYFQNEAQLEKSRLLSDRFSAERPKGSFSTLEIQRTEQGDSAMYLCASSTGETGFYGYTFGSGTRLTVV.

The sample holds one count of this clone. J is TRBJ1-6 and V is TRBV18; D gene ambiguous. Trimming took off 6 bases at V and 6 bases at J, with 12 bases between the two ends. The CDR3 has 14 residues. In germline, CDR1 is KGHSH, CDR2 LQKENI. CDR3: CASSPGQVNSPLHF. In nucleotides, the CDR3 is TGTGCCAGCTCTCCCGGCCAGGTTAATTCACCCCTCCACTTT.

The chain links TRBV5-4 to TRBJ2-7, with TRBD1 matching 9 bases. CDR1 is SGHNT, CDR2 YYREEE, per germline (reference sequence). After removal of 4 bases from V and 2 bases from J, the junction contained 7 bases not matched to a gene. The CDR3 covers 15 residues. CDR3 amino acids: CASSPRDRDPYEQYF. As DNA, the CDR3 is TGTGCCAGCAGCCCCCGGGACAGGGACCCCTACGAGCAGTACTTC.

V and J are TRBV7-2 and TRBJ1-2; 7 bases align to TRBD1. Germline trimming cut 5 bases from V and 2 bases from J; bases unmatched to any gene: 2. The CDR3 has 13 residues. Germline V gene sequence: CDR1 SGHTA, CDR2 FQGNSA. DNA of the CDR3: TGTGCCAGCAGCCCACAGGGGAACTATGGCTACACCTTC. Amino acids: CASSPQGNYGYTF.

The gene calls are TRBV13 and TRBJ1-1; the D is unclear. Germline CDR1 PRHDT, CDR2 FYEKMQ (reference sequence). This CDR3 comprises 16 residues. The V end lost 1 base, the J end lost 4 bases, and 16 bases lay between the germline ends. In nucleotides, the CDR3 is TGTGCCAGCAGCTTAGCCCCAGGTCCCGGAGGCACTGAAGCTTTCTTT. Translated, it gives CASSLAPGPGGTEAFF.

The chain joins TRBV2 to TRBJ2-7; 7 bases align to TRBD1. Trimming at V came to 7 bases and at J to 5 bases, leaving 5 bases not matched to a gene. Germline V CDR1 and CDR2: SNHLY, FYNNEI. The CDR3 is 12 residues long. The CDR3 nucleotides are TGTGCCAGCACCGACAGGGCCCACGAGCAGTACTTC. Encoded protein: CASTDRAHEQYF.

The rearrangement links TRBV27 to TRBJ1-6; D is unresolved. Trimming removed 4 bases at V and 6 bases at J, with 10 bases between. Germline V gene lookup returns CDR1 MNHEY and CDR2 SMNVEV (reference sequence). This CDR3 is built from 14 residues. The chain's CDR3 is CASSSSSPNSPLHF. In DNA, the CDR3 is TGTGCCAGCAGTTCCAGTAGCCCTAATTCACCCCTCCACTTT.

This sequence joins TRBV19 and TRBJ1-1, with 7 bases lining up with TRBD1. The V gene's germline CDR1 is LNHDA and CDR2 SQIVND (reference sequence). The CDR3 has 13 amino acids. The trim removed 6 bases at V and 5 bases at J, leaving 6 bases unmatched. CDR3 sequence (DNA): TGTGCCAGTAGAATCACAGGGGTGACTGAAGCTTTCTTT. Translating it yields CASRITGVTEAFF.

The rearrangement links TRBV7-9 to TRBJ1-2; 7 nucleotides align to TRBD1. The CDR3 length is 14 residues. The V gene's germline CDR1 is SEHNR and CDR2 FQNEAQ (reference sequence). V gave up 5 bases and J gave up 5 bases; unmatched junction bases: 8. The DNA of the CDR3 is TGTGCCAGCAGCCCGGGACAGCCCCATTATGGCTACACCTTC. Translated, it gives CASSPGQPHYGYTF.

This clone is a singleton in its sample. The chain employs TRBV19 and TRBJ1-1, with TRBD1 matching over 7 bases. The V gene end was trimmed by 5 bases and the J gene end by 7 bases; junction bases not matched to a gene: 7. This CDR3 is built from 13 residues. The germline gives CDR1 LNHDA, CDR2 SQIVND (reference sequence). The CDR3, as DNA: TGTGCCAGTAGTGTTCGGGACAGCCTTGAAGCTTTCTTT. It translates to CASSVRDSLEAFF. Combining the CDR3 with reference TRBV19 and TRBJ1-1 gives the whole variable domain DGGITQSPKYLFRKEGQNVTLSCEQNLNHDAMYWYRQDPGQGLRLIYYSQIVNDFQKGDIAEGYSVSREKKESFPLTVTSAQKNPTAFYLCASSVRDSLEAFFGQGTRLTVV.

This clone is a singleton in its sample. This sequence joins TRBV19 and TRBJ1-1; 7 bases are shared with TRBD1. The germline CDR1 and CDR2 sequences are LNHDA and SQIVND (reference sequence). The CDR3 is made up of 15 amino acids. J was trimmed by 5 bases and V by 4 bases; bases with no gene match: 10. The CDR3 DNA is TGTGCCAGTAGTACGATGACAGGGAAAAGGACTGAAGCTTTCTTT. It specifies CASSTMTGKRTEAFF.

The chain combines TRBV5-8 with TRBJ2-7; 9 bases map to TRBD1. From germline, CDR1 is SGHTS and CDR2 YDEGEE. V shed 2 bases, J shed 4 bases, and the junction held 1 base outside the gene matches. The CDR3 loop spans 13 amino acids. The CDR3 protein is CASSLQGAYEQYF. The CDR3 region has the DNA TGTGCCAGCAGCTTACAGGGGGCTTACGAGCAGTACTTC.

The CDR3: CASSPDRDKPQHF. The CDR3 DNA reads TGTGCCAGCTCACCTGACAGGGATAAGCCCCAGCATTTT. The rearrangement uses TRBV18 and TRBJ1-5; 7 nucleotides agree with TRBD1. CDR1 and CDR2 (germline): KGHSH, LQKENI. The V segment lost 3 bases and the J segment 8 bases; nucleotides outside the gene matches: 4. The CDR3 totals 13 residues.

The rearrangement joins TRBV5-6 to TRBJ1-3; D not resolved. Germline CDR1 is SGHDT and CDR2 is YYEEEE. The CDR3 is 17 residues long. The V end was cut by 4 bases, the J end by 0 bases, with 17 bases between. The CDR3 protein is CASSGRWEPSSGNTIYF. In DNA, the CDR3 is TGTGCCAGCAGCGGAAGGTGGGAGCCGAGCTCTGGAAACACCATATATTTT.

The rearrangement links TRBV6-1 to TRBJ2-1, with D possibly TRBD2 on 7 matching bases. The V and J ends lost 2 bases and 2 bases respectively, with 13 bases between them. Germline CDR1 reads MNHNS; CDR2 reads SASEGT. The CDR3 totals 16 residues. The CDR3: CASSEQGGGPYNEQFF. CDR3 coding DNA: TGTGCCAGCAGTGAACAAGGCGGGGGCCCCTACAATGAGCAGTTCTTC.

This chain connects TRBV15 to TRBJ1-6, with a tentative D call TRBD1 (5 bases). The CDR3 loop spans 14 amino acids. Trimming took 0 bases from V and 6 from J, leaving 6 bases between them. CDR1 LNHNV and CDR2 YYDKDF come from the germline V gene (reference sequence). In DNA, the CDR3 is TGTGCCACCAGCAGAGAGGGGCCTAATTCACCCCTCCACTTT. This codes for CATSREGPNSPLHF.

V gene TRBV18 combines with J gene TRBJ1-1; 9 bases align to TRBD1. V lost 4 bases and J lost 6; bases outside the gene matches: 3. Looked up from germline, CDR1 is KGHSH and CDR2 is LQKENI. The CDR3 consists of 13 residues. The CDR3 sequence: CASSRDRESEAFF. The CDR3 nucleotides read TGTGCCAGCTCACGGGACAGGGAATCTGAAGCTTTCTTT. Complete variable domain (other parts from reference TRBV18 and TRBJ1-1): NAGVMQNPRHLVRRRGQEARLRCSPMKGHSHVYWYRQLPEEGLKFMVYLQKENIIDESGMPKERFSAEFPKEGPSILRIQQVVRGDSAAYFCASSRDRESEAFFGQGTRLTVV.

The rearrangement links TRBV9 to TRBJ1-4; D gene uncertain. Trimming took off 0 bases at V and 4 bases at J, with 4 bases between the two ends. Germline V gene sequence: CDR1 SGDLS, CDR2 YYNGEE. CDR3 length: 13 residues. CDR3 coding DNA: TGTGCCAGCAGCGTAGACAGTAATGAAAAACTGTTTTTT. Translation gives CASSVDSNEKLFF.

This clone was seen repeatedly, ten times or more. The rearrangement joins TRBV6-4 to TRBJ1-5, with D possibly being TRBD1 (5 bases). The CDR3 is 15 amino acids. CDR1 and CDR2 from the germline V gene are MRHNA and SNTAGT. The V end was cut by 0 bases, the J end by 2 bases, with 8 bases between. DNA for the CDR3: TGTGCCAGCAGTGACTCGGCAGGGTGCAATCAGCCCCAGCATTTT. It codes for CASSDSAGCNQPQHF.

The genes are TRBV6-5 and TRBJ1-2; possible D gene TRBD1, 5 bases. Per the germline V gene, CDR1 is MNHEY and CDR2 is SVGAGI. The CDR3 spans 13 residues. With 11 bases removed from V and 0 bases from J, the gap between germline ends came to 13 bases. The CDR3 is CALKGLANYGYTF. Written as DNA, the CDR3 is TGTGCCCTAAAGGGGCTGGCTAACTATGGCTACACCTTC.

This sequence joins TRBV2 and TRBJ2-1; D is unclear. The germline V gene encodes CDR1 SNHLY and CDR2 FYNNEI. V gave up 4 bases and J gave up 2 bases, with 9 bases separating them. The CDR3 is made up of 14 amino acids. CDR3 nucleotides: TGTGCCAGCAGTGGGAGCGCAACCTACAATGAGCAGTTCTTC. Translating it yields CASSGSATYNEQFF. The variable domain in full, with the rest retrieved from reference TRBV2 and TRBJ2-1, is EPEVTQTPSHQVTQMGQEVILRCVPISNHLYFYWYRQILGQKVEFLVSFYNNEISEKSEIFDDQFSVERPDGSNFTLKIRSTKLEDSAMYFCASSGSATYNEQFFGPGTRLTVL.

The J gene is TRBJ2-3, the V gene TRBV13; TRBD2 matches at 8 bases. This CDR3 has 15 amino acids. Germline loops: CDR1 PRHDT, CDR2 FYEKMQ (reference sequence). V gave up 5 bases and J gave up 2 bases; unmatched junction bases: 6. The CDR3 loop reads CASSLGSGNTDTQYF. CDR3 in DNA: TGTGCCAGCAGCCTCGGTAGCGGGAACACAGATACGCAGTATTTT.

The chain links TRBV19 to TRBJ1-2; TRBD1 matches at 7 bases. Germline V gene sequence: CDR1 LNHDA, CDR2 SQIVND (reference sequence). The CDR3 has 13 amino acids. Losses at the gene ends were 3 bases for V and 3 bases for J; bases not matched to a gene: 1. The chain's CDR3 is CASSMGQHYGYTF. The CDR3 nucleotides read TGTGCCAGTAGTATGGGACAGCACTATGGCTACACCTTC.

The CDR3 bases are TGTGCCATTCCTAGGGCACGGGAGGTGGTCGGGGAGCTGTTTTTT. Its translation is CAIPRAREVVGELFF. This chain connects TRBV11-2 to TRBJ2-2, with 7 bases lining up with TRBD2. The CDR3 is 15 residues long. The V gene's germline CDR1 is SGHAT and CDR2 FQNNGV. After removal of 10 bases from V and 7 bases from J, the junction contained 15 bases not matched to a gene.

The chain couples TRBV27 to TRBJ2-5; D remains ambiguous. The CDR3 loop spans 13 amino acids. V gave up 2 bases and J gave up 2 bases, with 6 bases separating them. The germline CDR1 and CDR2 sequences are MNHEY and SMNVEV (reference sequence). CDR3 coding DNA: TGTGCCAGCAGTTTAATCAGGCAAGAGACCCAGTACTTC. It codes for CASSLIRQETQYF.

The chain employs TRBV6-4 and TRBJ2-4; 10 bases are shared with TRBD2. J was trimmed by 5 bases and V by 4 bases; bases with no gene match: 8. The germline V gene encodes CDR1 MRHNA and CDR2 SNTAGT. The CDR3 has 16 residues. CDR3 nucleotides: TGTGCCAGCAGTGCGGTGACTAGCGGGCGGCAAAACATTCAGTACTTC. Its translation is CASSAVTSGRQNIQYF.

V gene TRBV27 combines with J gene TRBJ2-7; 8 bases are shared with TRBD1. The CDR3 contains 12 residues. Germline V gene lookup returns CDR1 MNHEY and CDR2 SMNVEV (reference sequence). V shed 5 bases, J shed 6 bases, and the junction held 3 bases outside the gene matches. This CDR3 reads CASSQGASEQYF. The DNA of the CDR3 is TGTGCCAGCAGTCAGGGGGCCTCCGAGCAGTACTTC.

The V gene is TRBV5-6, the J gene TRBJ1-5, with 7 bases that match TRBD1. Losses at the gene ends were 5 bases for V and 4 bases for J; bases not matched to a gene: 12. Germline V CDR1 and CDR2: SGHDT, YYEEEE. The CDR3 extends over 16 amino acids. The CDR3 sequence is CASSARTTGANQPQHF. The CDR3, as DNA: TGTGCCAGCAGTGCCCGAACAACAGGGGCAAATCAGCCCCAGCATTTT.

The chain has TRBV19 and TRBJ2-7; a weak D match, TRBD2 (5 bases). This CDR3 comprises 16 residues. Germline CDR1 is LNHDA and CDR2 is SQIVND (reference sequence). Trimming cost V 5 bases and J 1 base, with 18 bases left between them. The CDR3 loop reads CASSRIRESESYEQYF. As DNA, the CDR3 is TGTGCCAGTAGTCGAATAAGGGAGAGCGAATCCTACGAGCAGTACTTC.

CDR3 region: CASSRQDFQETQYF. CDR3 coding DNA: TGCGCCAGCAGCAGACAGGACTTCCAAGAGACCCAGTACTTC. V and J are TRBV5-1 and TRBJ2-5; possible D gene TRBD1, 6 bases. V lost 4 bases and J 1 base, leaving 11 bases between the germline ends. Germline V lookup: CDR1 SGHRS, CDR2 YFSETQ. CDR3 length equals 14 residues.